This record covers a single T cell receptor (beta chain). This record belongs to a study of blood T cell repertoires in COVID-19. Study overall: Nucleic acid was either cDNA or gDNA, and it came from T cells, B-cell-depleted T cells, or PBMCs.

Original methodology: Amplification with reference gene primers provided the estimates of nucleated cell counts. Here immunoSEQ multiplex PCR was the method, and the copy in TCRdb shows in-frame clones only, minus some. The DNA gave D and trimming, while V, J and clone size come from that table. Among over 300,000 clones listed, approximately 85% were seen once. This CDR3 region has 13 residues. CDR1 is MNHEY, CDR2 SVGAGI, per germline. The ends lost 6 bases at V and 6 bases at J; junction bases unmatched: 2. The rearrangement uses TRBV6-5 and TRBJ1-4; 9 bases fit TRBD1. This clonotype was obtained from a human donor in a cohort sampled during active COVID-19. Input material: peripheral blood. The DNA of the CDR3 is TGTGCCAGCAGGACAGGGGGAGATGAAAAACTGTTTTTT. Amino acids: CASRTGGDEKLFF.